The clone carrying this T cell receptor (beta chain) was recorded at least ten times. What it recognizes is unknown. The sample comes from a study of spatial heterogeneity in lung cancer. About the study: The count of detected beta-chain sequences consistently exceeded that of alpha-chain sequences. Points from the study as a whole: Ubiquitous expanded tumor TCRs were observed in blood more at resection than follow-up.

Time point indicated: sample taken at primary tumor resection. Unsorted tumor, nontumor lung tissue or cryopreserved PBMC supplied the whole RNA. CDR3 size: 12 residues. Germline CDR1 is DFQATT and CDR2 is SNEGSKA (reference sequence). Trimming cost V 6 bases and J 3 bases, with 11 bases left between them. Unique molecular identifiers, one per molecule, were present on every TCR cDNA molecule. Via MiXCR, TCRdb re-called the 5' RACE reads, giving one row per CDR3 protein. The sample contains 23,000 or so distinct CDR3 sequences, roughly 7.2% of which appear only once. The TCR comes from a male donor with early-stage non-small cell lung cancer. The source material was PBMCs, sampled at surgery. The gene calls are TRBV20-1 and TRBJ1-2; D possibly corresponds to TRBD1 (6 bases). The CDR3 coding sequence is TGCAGTGCCTTACAGGGTGACTATGGCTACACCTTC. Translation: CSALQGDYGYTF.